The 7 T cell receptor beta chains presented below share a single source sample, sequenced in a study of OX40 agonist ivuxolimab in advanced cancers. Data came from immunoSEQ multiplex PCR; TCRdb stores just in-frame clones and leaves some out. Altogether approximately 19,000 clones are present, around nine tenths being singletons, with the ten largest covering approximately 12%. This sample comprised CD4+ or CD8+ T cells sorted from blood, obtained in a trial of the OX40 agonist ivuxolimab. Every receptor here comes from an adult with an advanced solid tumor such as melanoma, head and neck, liver or kidney cancer.

The CDR3 here is CASSLSNGYEQYF. The CDR3 DNA reads TGTGCCAGCAGTTTATCGAATGGGTACGAGCAGTACTTC. The V and J genes are TRBV27 and TRBJ2-7; D remains unclear. The germline V and J ends were trimmed by 0 bases and 4 bases, with 7 bases remaining between them. CDR1 MNHEY and CDR2 SMNVEV come from the germline V gene (reference sequence). The CDR3 runs 13 residues.

V is TRBV5-6 and J is TRBJ2-7; D is unclear. Between the trimmed V and J ends, which lost 5 bases and 1 base, there was a span of 13 bases. This CDR3 is 14 amino acids long. CDR1 and CDR2 from the germline V gene are SGHDT and YYEEEE. CDR3 region: CASRSQRTSYEQYF. The CDR3 DNA follows: TGTGCCAGCAGGTCACAAAGGACGTCCTACGAGCAGTACTTC.

V usage is TRBV13 and J usage is TRBJ1-1; 7 nucleotides agree with TRBD1. V lost 7 bases, J lost 4 bases, and 6 bases stayed unmatched. The CDR3 consists of 13 residues. Germline CDR1 is PRHDT and CDR2 is FYEKMQ (reference sequence). Written as DNA, the CDR3 is TGTGCCAGCAAGTTACAGGGGTTCACTGAAGCTTTCTTT. The encoded protein is CASKLQGFTEAFF.

This clone was seen more than once but under ten times. The gene calls are TRBV6-5 and TRBJ2-3; 8 nucleotides align to TRBD1. Germline values: CDR1 MNHEY, CDR2 SVGAGI. The CDR3 is made up of 14 amino acids. After removal of 4 bases from V and 8 bases from J, the junction contained 8 bases not matched to a gene. The CDR3 reads CASSSGGFLGTQYF. CDR3 DNA: TGTGCCAGCAGTTCAGGGGGCTTTCTTGGTACGCAGTATTTT.

This clone was recorded once. The V gene is TRBV7-9, the J gene TRBJ2-4; D is perhaps TRBD1 (5 bases). Germline CDR1 is SEHNR and CDR2 is FQNEAQ (reference sequence). V was pared by 0 bases and J by 5 bases, with 11 bases between. This CDR3 is built from 15 residues. The CDR3, as DNA: TGTGCCAGCAGCTTAGCGGGGCGGAAGGAAAACATTCAGTACTTC. It specifies CASSLAGRKENIQYF.

The V gene is TRBV2, the J gene TRBJ1-1; weak D call: TRBD1 (5 bases). Trimming pared 4 bases from V and 1 base from J, leaving 13 bases between. CDR1 is SNHLY, CDR2 FYNNEI, per germline. This CDR3 comprises 15 residues. The CDR3 DNA is TGTGCCAGCAGTGTATGGGAGGACAAGAACACTGAAGCTTTCTTT. Amino acids: CASSVWEDKNTEAFF.

The V and J genes are TRBV5-1 and TRBJ2-5; 7 bases agree with TRBD2. The CDR3 spans 15 residues. Germline values: CDR1 SGHRS, CDR2 YFSETQ. The V segment lost 1 base and the J segment 2 bases; nucleotides outside the gene matches: 5. CDR3 protein: CASSLRAGPQETQYF. The CDR3 DNA reads as TGCGCCAGCAGCTTGAGAGCGGGGCCGCAAGAGACCCAGTACTTC.